This TCR beta chain was obtained from a study of T cell responses to AZD1222 COVID-19 vaccine. The V and J ends lost 11 bases and 4 bases respectively, with 15 bases between them. The CDR3 is made up of 13 amino acids. CDR1 is SNHLY and CDR2 is FYNNEI in the germline V gene. The data were produced by immunoSEQ multiplex PCR, yet TCRdb's version contains in-frame clones alone and is incomplete. The sample comprises about 84,000 clones, 80% to 90% of which are singletons, and 9% to 13% rests with the top ten. The sample in question was peripheral blood, obtained 28 days after the second AZD1222 dose. The chain recombines TRBV2 with TRBJ1-5; maybe TRBD1 (6 bases). The sequence derives from an adult who received the AZD1222 COVID-19 vaccine. The CDR3 DNA sequence: TGTGCCGGCGGGACACTTAGTAATCAGCCCCAGCATTTT. Its translation: CAGGTLSNQPQHF.